This TCR beta chain was retrieved from a study of pediatric ulcerative colitis. Study conclusions and caveats: A couple of patients' blood samples yielded substantially fewer templates.

The CDR3 spans 13 residues. Trimming removed 1 base at V and 8 bases at J, with 9 bases between. Germline CDR1 reads MGHRA; CDR2 reads YSYEKL. Sequencing was performed with immunoSEQ multiplex PCR; in TCRdb, only in-frame clones are kept and a portion is missing. The table shows around 64,000 clones, with approximately 87% occurring only once. In the case of this clone: Antigen: not known.

The rearrangement joins TRBV4-1 to TRBJ2-1, with a weak D call TRBD2 (5 bases). Source material: blood. The receptor's source is a boy between 10 and 17 years old with severe ulcerative colitis. CDR3 bases: TGCGCCAGCAGCCAAGCGACCGGGGATGAGCAGTTCTTC. As protein: CASSQATGDEQFF.